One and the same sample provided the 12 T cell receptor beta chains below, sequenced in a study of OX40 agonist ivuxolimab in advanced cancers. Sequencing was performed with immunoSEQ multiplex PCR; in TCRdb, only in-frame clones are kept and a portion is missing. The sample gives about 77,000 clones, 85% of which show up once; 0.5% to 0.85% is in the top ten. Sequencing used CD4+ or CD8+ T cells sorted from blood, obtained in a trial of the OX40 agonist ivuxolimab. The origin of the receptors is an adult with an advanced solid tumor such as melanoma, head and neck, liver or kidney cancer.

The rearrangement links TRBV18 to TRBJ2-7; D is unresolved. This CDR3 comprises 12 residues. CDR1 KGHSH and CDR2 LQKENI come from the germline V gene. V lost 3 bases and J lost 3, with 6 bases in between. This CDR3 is CASSPTGYEQYF. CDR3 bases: TGTGCCAGCTCACCCACTGGCTACGAGCAGTACTTC.

The CDR3 loop is CASSLSLPTDTQYF. The CDR3 DNA sequence: TGCGCCAGCAGCTTGTCTCTACCCACAGATACGCAGTATTTT. This chain links TRBV5-1 with TRBJ2-3; D gene ambiguous. Germline V gives CDR1 SGHRS, CDR2 YFSETQ. The CDR3 sequence is 14 residues long. V was shortened by 1 base and J by 2 bases, with 8 bases between the two germline ends.

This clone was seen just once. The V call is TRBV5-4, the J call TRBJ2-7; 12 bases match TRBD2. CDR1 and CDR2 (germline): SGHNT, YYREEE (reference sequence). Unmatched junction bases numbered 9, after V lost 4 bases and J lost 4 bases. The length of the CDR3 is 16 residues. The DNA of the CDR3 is TGTGCCAGCAGCCCCACTCTAGCGGGGGGGCCTTACGAGCAGTACTTC. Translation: CASSPTLAGGPYEQYF.

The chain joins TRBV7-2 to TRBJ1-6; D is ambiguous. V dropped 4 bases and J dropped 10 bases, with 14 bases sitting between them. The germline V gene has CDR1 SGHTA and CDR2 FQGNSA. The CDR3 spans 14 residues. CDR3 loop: CASSSYLSQSPLHF. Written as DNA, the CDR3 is TGTGCCAGCAGCTCCTACCTCAGCCAGTCACCCCTCCACTTT.

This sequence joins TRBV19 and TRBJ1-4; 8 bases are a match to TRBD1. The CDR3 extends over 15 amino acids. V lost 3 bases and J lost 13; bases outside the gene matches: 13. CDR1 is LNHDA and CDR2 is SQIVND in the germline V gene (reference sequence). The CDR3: CASSIGGSGGAGLFF. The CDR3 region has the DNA TGTGCCAGTAGTATCGGCGGATCAGGGGGCGCGGGACTGTTTTTT. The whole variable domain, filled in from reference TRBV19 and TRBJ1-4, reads DGGITQSPKYLFRKEGQNVTLSCEQNLNHDAMYWYRQDPGQGLRLIYYSQIVNDFQKGDIAEGYSVSREKKESFPLTVTSAQKNPTAFYLCASSIGGSGGAGLFFGSGTQLSVL.

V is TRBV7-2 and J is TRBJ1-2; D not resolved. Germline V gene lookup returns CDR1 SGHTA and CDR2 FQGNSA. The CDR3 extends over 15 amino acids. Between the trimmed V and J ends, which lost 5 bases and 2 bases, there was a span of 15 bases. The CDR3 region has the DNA TGTGCCAGCAGCCTCACGGCAGGCGCCAACTATGGCTACACCTTC. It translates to CASSLTAGANYGYTF.

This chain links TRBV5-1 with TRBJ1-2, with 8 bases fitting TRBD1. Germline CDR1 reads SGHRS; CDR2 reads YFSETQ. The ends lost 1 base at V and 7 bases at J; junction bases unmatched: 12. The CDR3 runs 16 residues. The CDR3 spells CASSLLSPGQGVGYTF. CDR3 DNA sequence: TGCGCCAGCAGCTTGCTATCCCCCGGACAGGGAGTTGGCTACACCTTC.

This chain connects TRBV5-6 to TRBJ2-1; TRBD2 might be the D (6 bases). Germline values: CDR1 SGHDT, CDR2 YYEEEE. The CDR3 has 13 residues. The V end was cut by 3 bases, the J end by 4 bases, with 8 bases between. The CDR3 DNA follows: TGTGCCAGCAGCTACGGGACTTACAATGAGCAGTTCTTC. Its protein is CASSYGTYNEQFF.

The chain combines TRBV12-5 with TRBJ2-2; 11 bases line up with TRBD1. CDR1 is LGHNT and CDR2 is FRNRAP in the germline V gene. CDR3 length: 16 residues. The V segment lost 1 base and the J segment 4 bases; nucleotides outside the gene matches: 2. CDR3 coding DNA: TGTGCTAGTGGTTTGGGGACAGGGGGCCTCACCGGGGAGCTGTTTTTT. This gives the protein CASGLGTGGLTGELFF.

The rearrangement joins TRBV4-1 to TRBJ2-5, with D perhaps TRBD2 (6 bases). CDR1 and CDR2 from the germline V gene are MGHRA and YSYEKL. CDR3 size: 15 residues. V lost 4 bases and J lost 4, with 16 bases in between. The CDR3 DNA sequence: TGCGCCAGCAGCCCATCCCAGGGAGCGGGAGAGACCCAGTACTTC. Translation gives CASSPSQGAGETQYF.

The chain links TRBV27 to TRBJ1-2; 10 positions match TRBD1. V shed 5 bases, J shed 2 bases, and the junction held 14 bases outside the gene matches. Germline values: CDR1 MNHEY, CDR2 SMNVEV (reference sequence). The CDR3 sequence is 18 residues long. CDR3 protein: CASSPGRDRGDTNYGYTF. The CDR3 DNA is TGTGCCAGCAGTCCGGGGAGGGACAGGGGCGATACCAACTATGGCTACACCTTC.

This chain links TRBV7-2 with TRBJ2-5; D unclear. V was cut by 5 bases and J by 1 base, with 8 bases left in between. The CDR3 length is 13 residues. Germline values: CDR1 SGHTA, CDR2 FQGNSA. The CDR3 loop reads CASSPRTQETQYF. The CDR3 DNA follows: TGTGCCAGCAGCCCCCGGACCCAAGAGACCCAGTACTTC.